Below are 21 T cell receptor beta chains sequenced from a single sample in a study of radiotherapy plus CTLA-4 blockade in lung cancer. Clones were sequenced by immunoSEQ multiplex PCR, and TCRdb holds only the in-frame ones, with some missing. The sample holds about 88,000 clones, 60% to 80% seen once. The sample consisted of peripheral blood, taken from a patient treated with radiotherapy plus ipilimumab. The receptor set was obtained from a human donor with non-small cell lung cancer that progressed on radiotherapy plus ipilimumab.

This clone was picked up one time. The rearrangement uses TRBV9 and TRBJ1-1; TRBD1 matches at 8 bases. The germline V gene has CDR1 SGDLS and CDR2 YYNGEE. V trimming: 3 bases; J trimming: 4 bases; junction bases outside the gene matches: 5. This CDR3 spans 14 amino acids. The CDR3: CASSEDREVTEAFF. CDR3 DNA: TGTGCCAGCAGCGAGGACAGGGAAGTCACTGAAGCTTTCTTT.

V and J are TRBV5-1 and TRBJ1-1; possibly TRBD1 for D (5 bases). The CDR3 has 14 residues. Per the germline V gene, CDR1 is SGHRS and CDR2 is YFSETQ. V lost 4 bases, J lost 4 bases, and 14 bases lay in between. CDR3 DNA sequence: TGCGCCAGCAGCGCCACGGTTGGGACCACTGAAGCTTTCTTT. Residues: CASSATVGTTEAFF.

The chain couples TRBV28 to TRBJ1-1; 7 nucleotides agree with TRBD1. Germline CDR1 and CDR2: MDHEN and SYDVKM. V was pared by 7 bases and J by 4 bases, with 6 bases of the junction left unmatched. This CDR3 contains 13 residues. The CDR3 bases are TGTGCCAGCACCAGGGGGAGGTCCACTGAAGCTTTCTTT. It yields the protein CASTRGRSTEAFF.

The J gene is TRBJ1-3, the V gene TRBV4-1; D not resolved. Per germline, CDR1 MGHRA and CDR2 YSYEKL. Trimming stripped 3 bases from V and 0 bases from J, with 24 bases between. The CDR3 has 20 amino acids. The CDR3 region has the DNA TGCGCCAGCAGCCACCACGCAAGTTCAGGACCTAAAATCTCTGGAAACACCATATATTTT. Translated, it gives CASSHHASSGPKISGNTIYF.

This clone was observed a handful of times. The rearrangement joins TRBV28 to TRBJ2-7; D not resolved. The CDR3 has 15 residues. Trimming took off 4 bases at V and 4 bases at J, with 17 bases between the two ends. Germline assignment: CDR1 MDHEN and CDR2 SYDVKM. CDR3 DNA sequence: TGTGCCAGCAGTTCCTCTTCAGATCTCAATTACGAGCAGTACTTC. It yields the protein CASSSSSDLNYEQYF.

The table lists this clone with a few counts. The V gene is TRBV7-9, the J gene TRBJ2-7; 7 nucleotides line up with TRBD1. This CDR3 comprises 13 residues. The germline gives CDR1 SEHNR, CDR2 FQNEAQ (reference sequence). After removal of 5 bases from V and 3 bases from J, the junction contained 4 bases not matched to a gene. CDR3 residues: CASSRDSNYEQYF. The CDR3 nucleotides read TGTGCCAGCAGCCGGGACAGTAACTACGAGCAGTACTTC.

The chain employs TRBV5-1 and TRBJ1-2; 7 bases are a match to TRBD1. Losses at the gene ends were 7 bases for V and 0 bases for J; bases not matched to a gene: 12. This CDR3 is built from 16 residues. The V gene's germline CDR1 is SGHRS and CDR2 YFSETQ. DNA for the CDR3: TGCGCCAGCCGACGGACAATGGGACAGTCTAACTATGGCTACACCTTC. Translating gives CASRRTMGQSNYGYTF.

V usage is TRBV11-2 and J usage is TRBJ2-5, with 7 bases identical to TRBD2. Matching the DNA end better, TRBJ2-7 makes the J call doubtful. Per germline, CDR1 SGHAT and CDR2 FQNNGV. This CDR3 contains 15 residues. For the CDR3, the DNA is TGTGCCAGCAGCTTAATGAGTGGACTAGGCTACGAGCAGTACTTC. It is translated as CASSLMSGLGYEQYF.

The count of this clone is one. The V gene is TRBV11-2, the J gene TRBJ1-1; the D is unclear. Germline CDR1 and CDR2: SGHAT and FQNNGV. This CDR3 is 15 amino acids long. The V gene lost 2 bases and the J gene lost 8 bases, with 18 bases spanning the gap. The CDR3 protein is CASSLYSKSSREAFF. The CDR3 nucleotides read TGTGCCAGCAGCTTATATAGCAAATCTTCCCGGGAAGCTTTCTTT. Together with reference TRBV11-2 and TRBJ1-1, the CDR3 gives the full variable domain: EAGVAQSPRYKIIEKRQSVAFWCNPISGHATLYWYQQILGQGPKLLIQFQNNGVVDDSQLPKDRFSAERLKGVDSTLKIQPAKLEDSAVYLCASSLYSKSSREAFFGQGTRLTVV.

This chain's CDR3 is CAWRTPGQAYGYTF. Written as DNA, the CDR3 is TGTGCCTGGAGGACACCGGGACAGGCCTATGGCTACACCTTC. The V gene is TRBV30, the J gene TRBJ1-2; 8 bases are a match to TRBD1. This CDR3 region has 14 residues. Germline V gene sequence: CDR1 GTSNPN, CDR2 SVGIG (reference sequence). V dropped 3 bases and J dropped 4; count of bases not matched to a gene: 7.

The chain uses TRBV7-3 and TRBJ1-1; no clear D. V lost 2 bases to trimming and J lost 4 bases, with 8 bases between them. Germline V CDR1 and CDR2: SGHTA, FQGTGA. The CDR3 extends over 13 amino acids. In DNA form, the CDR3 reads TGTGCCAGCAGCTTATGGGCCGTCACTGAAGCTTTCTTT. Translating gives CASSLWAVTEAFF.

V gene TRBV7-2 combines with J gene TRBJ2-2; 7 bases agree with TRBD1. From germline, CDR1 is SGHTA and CDR2 FQGNSA. The CDR3 totals 14 residues. The V segment lost 8 bases and the J segment 3 bases; nucleotides outside the gene matches: 6. CDR3 loop: CASERGPDTGELFF. The CDR3 DNA follows: TGTGCCAGCGAGAGGGGGCCGGACACCGGGGAGCTGTTTTTT.

For this clone: The same CDR3 can be traced to other DNA sequences in this sample. The chain recombines TRBV19 with TRBJ1-1; D is undetermined. Trimming pared 0 bases from V and 3 bases from J, leaving 11 bases between. Germline V gene data show CDR1 as LNHDA and CDR2 as SQIVND (reference sequence). The CDR3 runs to 15 residues. The CDR3 reads CASSIEEGRDTEAFF. CDR3 DNA: TGTGCCAGTAGTATAGAGGAAGGCCGAGACACTGAAGCTTTCTTT.

The J gene is TRBJ2-7, the V gene TRBV15; D is perhaps TRBD2 (6 bases). The CDR3 has 14 residues. Germline V gives CDR1 LNHNV, CDR2 YYDKDF (reference sequence). V lost 5 bases and J lost 1, with 12 bases in between. This chain's CDR3 is CATSLTAGSYEQYF. The CDR3 bases are TGTGCCACCAGCCTGACGGCGGGGTCCTACGAGCAGTACTTC.

This chain joins TRBV9 and TRBJ2-1; the match to TRBD2 covers 7 bases. The CDR3 is 14 amino acids. Trimming removed 0 bases from V and 10 bases from J; junction bases left unmatched: 7. Germline V gives CDR1 SGDLS, CDR2 YYNGEE. The CDR3 DNA sequence: TGTGCCAGCAGCGTAGGTACTAGCGCTGGAGAGCAGTTCTTC. It yields the protein CASSVGTSAGEQFF.

J is TRBJ1-5 and V is TRBV7-2; D is unresolved. CDR1 SGHTA and CDR2 FQGNSA come from the germline V gene. Deletions cut 2 bases from V and 3 bases from J, with 8 bases between. The CDR3 spans 14 residues. CDR3 DNA: TGTGCCAGCAGCTTAATGGACGCCAATCAGCCCCAGCATTTT. As protein: CASSLMDANQPQHF.

The V and J genes are TRBV7-9 and TRBJ2-3; TRBD2 matches at 7 bases. The junction had 9 bases not matched to a gene; V was cut back by 8 bases and J by 1 base. Germline V gene data show CDR1 as SEHNR and CDR2 as FQNEAQ (reference sequence). The CDR3 contains 15 residues. In DNA, the CDR3 is TGTGCCAGCCCCTTCTCGGGGGGACGCACAGATACGCAGTATTTT. This gives the protein CASPFSGGRTDTQYF.

The J gene is TRBJ2-2, the V gene TRBV4-2, with D possibly being TRBD2 (6 bases). The CDR3 consists of 16 residues. Germline CDR1 LGHNA, CDR2 YNFKEQ. Trimming took off 3 bases at V and 4 bases at J, with 15 bases between the two ends. The CDR3 loop reads CASSQGPQLATGELFF. The DNA for the CDR3 is TGTGCCAGCAGCCAGGGCCCCCAACTAGCCACCGGGGAGCTGTTTTTT.

This chain uses TRBV7-3 with TRBJ2-7; TRBD2 aligns across 11 bases. This CDR3 is built from 15 residues. With V trimmed by 2 bases and J by 2 bases, 2 bases remained unmatched. CDR1 is SGHTA, CDR2 FQGTGA, per germline. CDR3 bases: TGTGCCAGCAGCTTAGATAGCGGGGGGGCCTACGAGCAGTACTTC. This gives the protein CASSLDSGGAYEQYF.

This clone was recorded at least ten times. Other DNA sequences in the same sample also yield this CDR3. This rearrangement joins TRBV7-8 to TRBJ1-1; tentative D call: TRBD1 (6 bases). This CDR3 contains 15 residues. V shed 1 base and J shed 4 bases, with 13 bases lying between them. Germline V gene sequence: CDR1 SGHVS, CDR2 FQNEAQ. The CDR3 sequence: CASSLGAGGGTEAFF. The CDR3 nucleotides read TGTGCCAGCAGCTTAGGAGCGGGGGGCGGCACTGAAGCTTTCTTT. Full variable domain (missing parts from reference TRBV7-8 and TRBJ1-1): GAGVSQSPRYKVAKRGQDVALRCDPISGHVSLFWYQQALGQGPEFLTYFQNEAQLDKSGLPSDRFFAERPEGSVSTLKIQRTQQEDSAVYLCASSLGAGGGTEAFFGQGTRLTVV.

This rearrangement joins TRBV5-8 to TRBJ1-4, with 7 bases identical to TRBD1. Germline lookup yields CDR1 SGHTS and CDR2 YDEGEE. The CDR3 is made up of 16 amino acids. The V and J ends lost 3 bases and 5 bases, in that order; junction bases with no gene match: 10. Written as DNA, the CDR3 is TGTGCCAGCAGCTCCGGACAGGCGCCCAGGAATGAAAAACTGTTTTTT. The encoded protein is CASSSGQAPRNEKLFF.